Shown below are 8 T cell receptor beta chains from a single sample sequenced in a study of blood T cell repertoires in COVID-19. Profiled with immunoSEQ multiplex PCR; TCRdb holds only in-frame clones, not every one. Among approximately 130,000 clones listed, approximately 92% were seen once. Material: peripheral blood. All receptors come from a man between 65 and 80 years old with active or convalescent COVID-19.

The CDR3 loop reads CASSEEGHKGAFF. DNA for the CDR3: TGTGCCAGCAGTGAAGAGGGCCATAAGGGGGCTTTCTTT. This chain joins TRBV2 and TRBJ1-1; D possibly corresponds to TRBD1 (5 bases). Germline-derived CDR1 and CDR2 are SNHLY and FYNNEI. The CDR3 spans 13 residues. Trimming took 1 base from V and 11 from J, leaving 14 bases between them.

The rearrangement uses TRBV6-6 and TRBJ1-1; TRBD1 agrees at 7 bases. The junction had 11 bases not matched to a gene; V was cut back by 5 bases and J by 8 bases. The CDR3 length is 14 residues. Germline V gives CDR1 MNHNY, CDR2 SVGAGI (reference sequence). The CDR3 nucleotides read TGTGCCAGCAGTCGGACAGGCGGGGGAAAGGAAGCTTTCTTT. This encodes CASSRTGGGKEAFF.

The V call is TRBV6-9, the J call TRBJ2-7; D is undetermined. Germline-derived CDR1 and CDR2 are MNHGY and SVAAGI. V was clipped by 2 bases and J by 0 bases, with 14 bases between them. The CDR3 loop spans 16 amino acids. CDR3 sequence reads: CASSYVVLSYSYEQYF. DNA for the CDR3: TGTGCCAGCAGTTATGTGGTACTATCTTACTCCTACGAGCAGTACTTC.

V and J are TRBV11-2 and TRBJ1-6; TRBD1 matches 8 bases. This CDR3 contains 15 residues. Germline V gene lookup returns CDR1 SGHAT and CDR2 FQNNGV. The V and J ends lost 5 bases and 6 bases, in that order; junction bases with no gene match: 6. CDR3 sequence reads: CASSQGAGSNSPLHF. The CDR3, as DNA: TGTGCCAGCAGCCAGGGGGCAGGGAGTAATTCACCCCTCCACTTT. The complete variable domain, with remaining parts taken from reference TRBV11-2 and TRBJ1-6, reads EAGVAQSPRYKIIEKRQSVAFWCNPISGHATLYWYQQILGQGPKLLIQFQNNGVVDDSQLPKDRFSAERLKGVDSTLKIQPAKLEDSAVYLCASSQGAGSNSPLHFGNGTRLTVT.

This clone was seen only a few times. The chain combines TRBV6-4 with TRBJ2-3, with D possibly TRBD1 on 6 matching bases. CDR3 length: 15 residues. The germline V gene encodes CDR1 MRHNA and CDR2 SNTAGT. The V gene lost 4 bases and the J gene lost 5 bases, with 16 bases spanning the gap. The CDR3 is CASSAQATGRDTQYF. In DNA, the CDR3 is TGTGCCAGCAGTGCTCAGGCGACAGGCCGAGATACGCAGTATTTT.

The chain couples TRBV6-1 to TRBJ2-2; 7 bases match TRBD1. This CDR3 is 16 amino acids long. Germline loops: CDR1 MNHNS, CDR2 SASEGT. The junction had 7 bases not matched to a gene; V was cut back by 2 bases and J by 4 bases. Here the CDR3 reads CASSERGLVGTGELFF. CDR3 in DNA: TGTGCCAGCAGTGAAAGGGGGCTAGTGGGCACCGGGGAGCTGTTTTTT.

This rearrangement joins TRBV6-6 to TRBJ1-1; a weak D match, TRBD1 (5 bases). Per germline, CDR1 MNHNY and CDR2 SVGAGI (reference sequence). The CDR3 is 14 amino acids. Trimming removed 7 bases from V and 4 bases from J, with 16 bases in between. The CDR3 here is CASTQMEGTTEAFF. As DNA, the CDR3 is TGTGCCAGCACCCAAATGGAGGGGACCACTGAAGCTTTCTTT.

The chain has TRBV7-9 and TRBJ2-3; D is undetermined. V shed 5 bases and J shed 1 base, with 7 bases lying between them. From germline, CDR1 is SEHNR and CDR2 FQNEAQ (reference sequence). This CDR3 has 13 amino acids. CDR3 DNA: TGTGCCAGCAGCCCAAGCGGCACAGATACGCAGTATTTT. Translation: CASSPSGTDTQYF.